These 16 T cell receptor beta chains came from one sample sequenced in a study of blood T cell repertoires in COVID-19. The assay was immunoSEQ multiplex PCR, and TCRdb's table has in-frame clones only and misses some. The repertoire includes roughly 250,000 clones, over 75% of them detected once, and over 2% sits in the top ten. Material: PBMCs or T cells enriched from blood (not recorded which). Receptor source: a woman between 18 and 30 years old who had recovered from COVID-19.

The chain uses TRBV9 and TRBJ1-6; the D is unclear. V was pared by 2 bases and J by 5 bases, with 8 bases between. Germline V gene data show CDR1 as SGDLS and CDR2 as YYNGEE. There are 14 residues in the CDR3. The CDR3 DNA is TGTGCCAGCAGCGTTTCTGACAATAATTCACCCCTCCACTTT. Protein: CASSVSDNNSPLHF.

In this sample, this clone turned up a few times. This rearrangement joins TRBV11-1 to TRBJ2-3; the match to TRBD2 covers 15 bases. Unmatched junction bases numbered 6, after V lost 4 bases and J lost 7 bases. The length of the CDR3 is 16 residues. The V gene's germline CDR1 is SGHAT and CDR2 FQDESV (reference sequence). In DNA form, the CDR3 reads TGTGCCAGCAGCTCTCCCGGACTAGCGGGGGGGTATACGCAGTATTTT. Its protein is CASSSPGLAGGYTQYF.

This clone was seen only a few times. This rearrangement joins TRBV4-1 to TRBJ2-4, with 7 bases fitting TRBD2. Germline lookup yields CDR1 MGHRA and CDR2 YSYEKL. The CDR3 is 15 amino acids. The junction had 2 bases not matched to a gene; V was cut back by 0 bases and J by 3 bases. The CDR3 DNA follows: TGCGCCAGCAGCCAAGAAGGACTAGACAAAAACATTCAGTACTTC. Translating it yields CASSQEGLDKNIQYF.

The J gene is TRBJ1-2, the V gene TRBV13, with 8 bases that match TRBD1. The CDR3 is made up of 19 amino acids. Unmatched junction bases numbered 18, after V lost 4 bases and J lost 2 bases. Per the germline V gene, CDR1 is PRHDT and CDR2 is FYEKMQ (reference sequence). The CDR3 loop reads CASSSEGDRGSSDNYGYTF. For the CDR3, the DNA is TGTGCCAGCAGCTCAGAAGGTGACAGGGGAAGTAGCGACAACTATGGCTACACCTTC.

The chain has TRBV11-2 and TRBJ1-1; 9 nucleotides agree with TRBD1. This CDR3 has 16 residues. Germline assignment: CDR1 SGHAT and CDR2 FQNNGV. The V segment lost 1 base and the J segment 4 bases; nucleotides outside the gene matches: 7. Here the CDR3 reads CASSLAGQGFGTEAFF. The CDR3, as DNA: TGTGCCAGCAGCTTAGCAGGACAGGGGTTCGGCACTGAAGCTTTCTTT.

The J gene is TRBJ2-3, the V gene TRBV28, with a weak D call TRBD2 (6 bases). Trimming removed 6 bases from V and 0 bases from J, with 16 bases in between. Germline lookup yields CDR1 MDHEN and CDR2 SYDVKM. The CDR3 runs to 16 residues. CDR3 in amino acids: CASRPTSSASTDTQYF. DNA of the CDR3: TGTGCCAGCAGACCAACTAGCAGCGCTAGCACAGATACGCAGTATTTT. The whole variable domain, remainder taken from reference TRBV28 and TRBJ2-3, is DVKVTQSSRYLVKRTGEKVFLECVQDMDHENMFWYRQDPGLGLRLIYFSYDVKMKEKGDIPEGYSVSREKKERFSLILESASTNQTSMYLCASRPTSSASTDTQYFGPGTRLTVL.

Regarding this clone: The sample contains more than one DNA sequence encoding this CDR3. The CDR3 spells CASSSGRGTEAFF. CDR3 DNA: TGTGCCAGCAGCTCCGGACGGGGAACTGAAGCTTTCTTT. The chain links TRBV7-9 to TRBJ1-1; D unclear. Trimming removed 4 bases from V and 5 bases from J, with 11 bases in between. Germline CDR1 reads SEHNR; CDR2 reads FQNEAQ (reference sequence). CDR3 length: 13 amino acids.

This rearrangement joins TRBV5-1 to TRBJ1-1, with 7 bases matching TRBD1. Trimming removed 5 bases from V and 4 bases from J; junction bases left unmatched: 2. The CDR3 runs to 12 residues. Germline V gene data show CDR1 as SGHRS and CDR2 as YFSETQ. CDR3 region: CASRRTGTEAFF. In DNA, the CDR3 is TGCGCCAGCAGACGGACAGGCACTGAAGCTTTCTTT.

J is TRBJ1-1 and V is TRBV19; D gene unclear. The CDR3 consists of 14 residues. The V and J ends lost 10 bases and 0 bases respectively, with 15 bases between them. From germline, CDR1 is LNHDA and CDR2 SQIVND (reference sequence). In DNA form, the CDR3 reads TGTGCCACCTCAGAGGGCAGACTGAACACTGAAGCTTTCTTT. Amino acid sequence: CATSEGRLNTEAFF.

Comments on this clone: One junction end disagrees with the germline gene, perhaps due to a read error. The J gene is TRBJ1-2, the V gene TRBV5-8; D perhaps matches TRBD1 (6 bases). The V gene's germline CDR1 is SGHTS and CDR2 YDEGEE. CDR3 length equals 12 residues. CDR3 sequence: CASSLHRDKESF. CDR3 nucleotide sequence: TGTGCCAGCAGCTTGCACCGGGACAAGGAGTCCTTC.

The V call is TRBV27, the J call TRBJ1-4; 10 positions match TRBD1. Trimming cost V 6 bases and J 7 bases; bases outside gene matches: 5. Germline values: CDR1 MNHEY, CDR2 SMNVEV (reference sequence). This CDR3 is 14 amino acids long. The CDR3 DNA reads as TGTGCCAGCAGCGCGACAGGGGGCATTGAAAAACTGTTTTTT. Its translation is CASSATGGIEKLFF.

The chain couples TRBV3-1 (or the pseudogene TRBV3-2) to TRBJ2-5, with TRBD2 identical over 10 bases. Germline values: CDR1 LGHDT, CDR2 YNNKEL (reference sequence). V dropped 8 bases and J dropped 0; count of bases not matched to a gene: 6. The CDR3 runs to 15 residues. In nucleotides, the CDR3 is TGTGCCAGCGCTGGGCTAGCGGGGGACCAAGAGACCCAGTACTTC. Protein sequence: CASAGLAGDQETQYF.

The CDR3 loop is CAWSSNGGGYTF. In DNA, the CDR3 is TGTGCCTGGAGTTCTAACGGGGGAGGCTACACCTTC. The chain carries TRBV30 and TRBJ1-2; the D gene is possibly TRBD1 (5 bases). The length of the CDR3 is 12 residues. The V gene lost 2 bases and the J gene lost 8 bases, with 12 bases spanning the gap. Germline values: CDR1 GTSNPN, CDR2 SVGIG (reference sequence). The full variable domain, completed using reference TRBV30 and TRBJ1-2, is SQTIHQWPATLVQPVGSPLSLECTVEGTSNPNLYWYRQAAGRGLQLLFYSVGIGQISSEVPQNLSASRPQDRQFILSSKKLLLSDSGFYLCAWSSNGGGYTFGSGTRLTVV.

Remarks on this clone: In the same sample, other DNA sequences code for this CDR3. The chain uses TRBV6-5 and TRBJ1-2; 7 bases match TRBD1. The CDR3 contains 13 residues. J lost 1 base, V lost 5 bases, and 1 base had no gene match. CDR1 is MNHEY and CDR2 is SVGAGI in the germline V gene. The CDR3 loop is CASSRDSNYGYTF. For the CDR3, the DNA is TGTGCCAGCAGTAGGGACAGTAACTATGGCTACACCTTC.

The rearrangement uses TRBV6-5 and TRBJ2-3; D possibly corresponds to TRBD2 (5 bases). The V and J ends lost 4 bases and 4 bases respectively, with 15 bases between them. There are 15 residues in the CDR3. Germline V CDR1 and CDR2: MNHEY, SVGAGI. The CDR3 loop reads CASSLTQARADTQYF. The DNA of the CDR3 is TGTGCCAGCAGTTTGACACAAGCGAGGGCAGATACGCAGTATTTT.

V and J are TRBV11-2 and TRBJ2-1; 8 nucleotides line up with TRBD1. V gave up 2 bases and J gave up 7 bases; unmatched junction bases: 7. This CDR3 spans 15 amino acids. Germline values: CDR1 SGHAT, CDR2 FQNNGV. CDR3 sequence: CASSLSGGLLNEQFF. The CDR3 coding sequence is TGTGCCAGCAGCTTATCAGGGGGCCTGCTAAATGAGCAGTTCTTC.